Listed here are 29 T cell receptor beta chains from one sample, sequenced in a study of OX40 agonist ivuxolimab in advanced cancers. Using immunoSEQ multiplex PCR, the repertoire was profiled, and TCRdb retains in-frame clones only, with some absent. The sample comprises roughly 53,000 clones, 65% to 85% of which are singletons, and 10% to 15% rests with the top ten. The specimen was CD4+ or CD8+ T cells sorted from blood, collected in a trial of the OX40 agonist ivuxolimab. These receptors all stem from an adult with an advanced solid tumor such as melanoma, head and neck, liver or kidney cancer.

V gene TRBV4-2 combines with J gene TRBJ2-1, with 11 bases aligning to TRBD2. V shed 1 base and J 5 bases; nucleotides not matched to a gene: 19. CDR1 LGHNA and CDR2 YNFKEQ come from the germline V gene. CDR3 length: 21 residues. The CDR3 DNA reads as TGTGCCAGCAGCCAAGGTTTGTTGGGAATAGCGGGAGGGCGGTTGCACAATGAGCAGTTCTTC. Translation: CASSQGLLGIAGGRLHNEQFF.

This chain links TRBV7-9 with TRBJ1-4, with D maybe TRBD1 (5 bases). The CDR3 is 14 amino acids. Germline values: CDR1 SEHNR, CDR2 FQNEAQ (reference sequence). V lost 5 bases and J lost 3, with 10 bases in between. The CDR3, as DNA: TGTGCCAGCAGCCAACGGGGGGCTAATGAAAAACTGTTTTTT. Amino acid sequence: CASSQRGANEKLFF.

The V call is TRBV29-1, the J call TRBJ2-6; D remains ambiguous. The germline V gene has CDR1 SQVTM and CDR2 ANQGSEA. CDR3 size: 13 residues. V lost 7 bases and J 0 bases, leaving 7 bases between the germline ends. Here the CDR3 DNA reads TGCAGCGCTGCGGACTCTGGGGCCAACGTCCTGACTTTC. Protein: CSAADSGANVLTF.

The V call is TRBV5-1, the J call TRBJ2-6; D gene uncertain. CDR3 size: 15 residues. V lost 0 bases, J lost 0 bases, and 4 bases lay in between. Per the germline V gene, CDR1 is SGHRS and CDR2 is YFSETQ. Here the CDR3 DNA reads TGCGCCAGCAGCTTGGGCGTCTCTGGGGCCAACGTCCTGACTTTC. It specifies CASSLGVSGANVLTF.

V usage is TRBV10-3 and J usage is TRBJ2-7; 7 bases fit TRBD1. Germline CDR1 is ENHRY and CDR2 is SYGVKD. The CDR3 covers 12 residues. Trimming cost V 6 bases and J 6 bases; bases outside gene matches: 5. Here the CDR3 reads CAIRGTVSEQYF. In nucleotides, the CDR3 is TGTGCCATCAGGGGGACAGTTTCCGAGCAGTACTTC.

This rearrangement joins TRBV11-2 to TRBJ2-5, with D perhaps TRBD1 (6 bases). Germline CDR1 and CDR2: SGHAT and FQNNGV. V dropped 1 base and J dropped 1 base, with 10 bases sitting between them. This CDR3 has 15 amino acids. CDR3 nucleotides: TGTGCCAGCAGCTTAGTTGGGACAACCCAAGAGACCCAGTACTTC. This codes for CASSLVGTTQETQYF.

This chain links TRBV27 with TRBJ2-2; the D gene is possibly TRBD2 (6 bases). Germline V gene sequence: CDR1 MNHEY, CDR2 SMNVEV (reference sequence). V lost 3 bases, J lost 3 bases, and 14 bases lay in between. The CDR3 covers 16 residues. The CDR3 spells CASSFGTAEHTGELFF. In DNA form, the CDR3 reads TGTGCCAGCAGTTTTGGGACTGCCGAGCACACCGGGGAGCTGTTTTTT.

V gene TRBV6-1 combines with J gene TRBJ1-6; 7 nucleotides agree with TRBD1. V lost 10 bases to trimming and J lost 7 bases; unmatched junction nucleotides: 7. This CDR3 has 13 amino acids. The germline CDR1 and CDR2 sequences are MNHNS and SASEGT. CDR3 in amino acids: CATSRGANSPLHF. In DNA form, the CDR3 reads TGTGCCACCTCCAGGGGGGCGAATTCACCCCTCCACTTT.

This clone has just a few counts. V and J are TRBV21-1 and TRBJ1-3. TRBV21-1 corresponds to a pseudogene. The CDR3 totals 14 residues. This chain's CDR3 is CASSKVGIGDTIYF. In nucleotides, the CDR3 is TGTGCCAGCAGCAAAGTAGGGATCGGGGACACCATATATTTT.

The chain uses TRBV5-1 and TRBJ1-4, with TRBD1 matching over 8 bases. There are 15 residues in the CDR3. Germline CDR1 reads SGHRS; CDR2 reads YFSETQ. The V and J ends lost 3 bases and 8 bases, in that order; junction bases with no gene match: 9. DNA for the CDR3: TGCGCCAGCAGCTACGGTACAGGGGGAAACGAAAAACTGTTTTTT. This gives the protein CASSYGTGGNEKLFF.

Turning to this clone: One end of the junction does not line up with germline, which may come from a read error. The J gene is TRBJ2-6, the V gene TRBV5-4, with D possibly TRBD1 on 6 matching bases. There are 12 residues in the CDR3. Germline CDR1 SGHNT, CDR2 YYREEE (reference sequence). The CDR3 loop reads CASSLEGDGISF. CDR3 nucleotide sequence: TGTGCCAGCAGCTTGGAGGGGGACGGTATCAGTTTC.

The rearrangement links TRBV7-2 to TRBJ2-7; 7 nucleotides align to TRBD1. V lost 5 bases, J lost 2 bases, and 6 bases stayed unmatched. The germline V gene encodes CDR1 SGHTA and CDR2 FQGNSA. CDR3 size: 14 residues. Written as DNA, the CDR3 is TGTGCCAGCAGCAACTACAGGGGAGCCTACGAGCAGTACTTC. This sequence encodes CASSNYRGAYEQYF. The entire variable domain, with the rest obtained from reference TRBV7-2 and TRBJ2-7, is as follows: GAGVSQSPSNKVTEKGKDVELRCDPISGHTALYWYRQSLGQGLEFLIYFQGNSAPDKSGLPSDRFSAERTGGSVSTLTIQRTQQEDSAVYLCASSNYRGAYEQYFGPGTRLTVT.

This rearrangement joins TRBV7-9 to TRBJ1-5; TRBD1 matches 10 bases. CDR3 length equals 16 residues. Germline V gene lookup returns CDR1 SEHNR and CDR2 FQNEAQ (reference sequence). V shed 3 bases and J 5 bases; nucleotides not matched to a gene: 7. The CDR3 protein is CASSLGDRGRHQPQHF. CDR3 sequence (DNA): TGTGCCAGCAGCTTGGGGGACAGGGGAAGGCATCAGCCCCAGCATTTT. Based on the CDR3 plus reference TRBV7-9 and TRBJ1-5, the full variable domain is DTGVSQNPRHKITKRGQNVTFRCDPISEHNRLYWYRQTLGQGPEFLTYFQNEAQLEKSRLLSDRFSAERPKGSFSTLEIQRTEQGDSAMYLCASSLGDRGRHQPQHFGDGTRLSIL.

As regards this clone: The junction differs from germline at one of its ends, possibly a read error. V usage is TRBV30 and J usage is TRBJ2-5; D not resolved. The CDR3 loop spans 11 amino acids. Looked up from germline, CDR1 is GTSNPN and CDR2 is SVGIG (reference sequence). DNA for the CDR3: TGTGCCTGGACCCACCCCCTCAGCGCCAACTTC. This codes for CAWTHPLSANF.

This rearrangement joins TRBV5-5 to TRBJ2-7; possibly TRBD2 for D (5 bases). The CDR3 sequence is 13 residues long. Looked up from germline, CDR1 is SGHKS and CDR2 is YYEKEE (reference sequence). With 4 bases removed from V and 3 bases from J, the gap between germline ends came to 11 bases. The CDR3 is CASSGLGGYEQYF. In DNA form, the CDR3 reads TGTGCCAGCAGCGGGCTCGGAGGCTACGAGCAGTACTTC.

This chain joins TRBV2 and TRBJ1-1; D call uncertain. Trimming left V 8 bases short and J 1 base short, with 8 bases between. This CDR3 is built from 12 residues. Germline V gene lookup returns CDR1 SNHLY and CDR2 FYNNEI. The CDR3 here is CASRSANTEAFF. In nucleotides, the CDR3 is TGTGCCAGCCGTTCAGCGAACACTGAAGCTTTCTTT.

V usage is TRBV5-1 and J usage is TRBJ1-4, with 7 nucleotides matching TRBD1. Germline CDR1 reads SGHRS; CDR2 reads YFSETQ. The CDR3 has 14 amino acids. J gave up 7 bases and V 2 bases, and 5 bases lay outside the gene matches. The CDR3 region is CASSFRGDGEKLFF. CDR3 in DNA: TGCGCCAGCAGCTTCAGGGGGGACGGTGAAAAACTGTTTTTT.

V usage is TRBV11-2 and J usage is TRBJ1-1; D possibly corresponds to TRBD1 (6 bases). V was trimmed by 5 bases and J by 11 bases, leaving 24 bases between them. The CDR3 covers 15 residues. CDR1 is SGHAT, CDR2 FQNNGV, per germline. Written as DNA, the CDR3 is TGTGCCAGCAGCGGAGTGGGGGGCGTGAAAAATTCGGCTTTCTTT. It specifies CASSGVGGVKNSAFF.

V usage is TRBV7-2 and J usage is TRBJ2-1; the D is unclear. V gave up 1 base and J gave up 0 bases, with 7 bases separating them. The CDR3 sequence is 15 residues long. Germline lookup yields CDR1 SGHTA and CDR2 FQGNSA. CDR3 DNA sequence: TGTGCCAGCAGCTTAGTTTTTACCTCCTACAATGAGCAGTTCTTC. Translated, it gives CASSLVFTSYNEQFF.

This sequence joins TRBV4-2 and TRBJ2-1, with 10 nucleotides matching TRBD2. V shed 3 bases, J shed 8 bases, and the junction held 7 bases outside the gene matches. The CDR3 runs to 15 residues. Germline assignment: CDR1 LGHNA and CDR2 YNFKEQ. The CDR3 coding sequence is TGTGCCAGCAGCCAGAGAGCGGGAGGGCCGGATGAGCAGTTCTTC. Translation gives CASSQRAGGPDEQFF.

This clone was detected only a few times. CDR3 in amino acids: CAISGETVTGYTF. For the CDR3, the DNA is TGTGCCATCAGTGGAGAGACAGTCACTGGCTACACCTTC. The V and J genes are TRBV10-3 and TRBJ1-2, with a tentative D call TRBD1 (5 bases). The CDR3 runs 13 residues. Looked up from germline, CDR1 is ENHRY and CDR2 is SYGVKD. Between the trimmed V and J ends, which lost 4 bases and 7 bases, there was a span of 13 bases.

This clone was seen a few times. The chain carries TRBV2 and TRBJ2-2; 8 bases line up with TRBD2. The length of the CDR3 is 13 residues. Germline loops: CDR1 SNHLY, CDR2 FYNNEI. V dropped 6 bases and J dropped 4; count of bases not matched to a gene: 1. This CDR3 reads CASRSGSTGELFF. DNA for the CDR3: TGTGCCAGCAGAAGCGGGAGCACCGGGGAGCTGTTTTTT.

The V call is TRBV28, the J call TRBJ2-7; D may be TRBD2 (5 bases). Germline V gene sequence: CDR1 MDHEN, CDR2 SYDVKM. Trimming cost V 5 bases and J 2 bases, with 16 bases left between them. This CDR3 is 15 amino acids long. CDR3 nucleotides: TGTGCCAGCAGTACCGGACTGCCCCCCGCCTACGAGCAGTACTTC. The encoded protein is CASSTGLPPAYEQYF.

The CDR3 sequence is CASSLSGRGVSGANVLTF. Written as DNA, the CDR3 is TGTGCCAGCAGTTTATCGGGCAGGGGGGTCTCTGGGGCCAACGTCCTGACTTTC. This chain uses TRBV27 with TRBJ2-6; a weak D match, TRBD1 (7 bases). The V and J ends lost 0 bases and 0 bases respectively, with 12 bases between them. CDR1 and CDR2 from the germline V gene are MNHEY and SMNVEV (reference sequence). The CDR3 is made up of 18 amino acids.

V gene TRBV5-1 combines with J gene TRBJ2-5; possible D gene TRBD2, 5 bases. The CDR3 is made up of 13 amino acids. The V gene lost 4 bases and the J gene lost 4 bases, with 11 bases spanning the gap. Germline CDR1 reads SGHRS; CDR2 reads YFSETQ. The CDR3 sequence: CASSHVGRETQYF. The CDR3 DNA follows: TGCGCCAGCAGCCATGTGGGGAGAGAGACCCAGTACTTC.

The rearrangement joins TRBV7-8 to TRBJ2-1; 11 nucleotides line up with TRBD2. Germline V gene sequence: CDR1 SGHVS, CDR2 FQNEAQ. CDR3 size: 16 residues. Unmatched junction bases numbered 11, after V lost 4 bases and J lost 9 bases. The CDR3 DNA follows: TGTGCCAGCAGCTCAGCGGGACTAGCGGCGGGGGGTGAGCAGTTCTTC. Its protein product is CASSSAGLAAGGEQFF.

A few counts support this clone. The gene calls are TRBV5-6 and TRBJ1-2, with D perhaps TRBD1 (5 bases). This CDR3 contains 16 residues. CDR1 and CDR2 (germline): SGHDT, YYEEEE. Trimming pared 0 bases from V and 3 bases from J, leaving 15 bases between. The CDR3: CASSLDFKGDHYGYTF. CDR3 nucleotides: TGTGCCAGCAGCTTGGATTTTAAAGGGGATCACTATGGCTACACCTTC.

As DNA, the CDR3 is TGTGCCAGCAGCCTCATGGGGGACACTGAAGCTTTCTTT. Translated: CASSLMGDTEAFF. The chain is built from TRBV11-2 and TRBJ1-1, with D possibly TRBD1 on 5 matching bases. This CDR3 has 13 amino acids. V was cut by 5 bases and J by 3 bases, with 10 bases left in between. The V gene's germline CDR1 is SGHAT and CDR2 FQNNGV.

The chain is built from TRBV25-1 and TRBJ2-3; tentatively, D is TRBD1 or TRBD2 (5 bases each). CDR1 is MGHDK, CDR2 SYGVNS, per germline. Trimming removed 7 bases at V and 2 bases at J, with 16 bases between. The CDR3 has 15 residues. CDR3 nucleotides: TGTGCCAGCACCCCAGGGATGAGGGCCACAGATACGCAGTATTTT. Its translation: CASTPGMRATDTQYF.